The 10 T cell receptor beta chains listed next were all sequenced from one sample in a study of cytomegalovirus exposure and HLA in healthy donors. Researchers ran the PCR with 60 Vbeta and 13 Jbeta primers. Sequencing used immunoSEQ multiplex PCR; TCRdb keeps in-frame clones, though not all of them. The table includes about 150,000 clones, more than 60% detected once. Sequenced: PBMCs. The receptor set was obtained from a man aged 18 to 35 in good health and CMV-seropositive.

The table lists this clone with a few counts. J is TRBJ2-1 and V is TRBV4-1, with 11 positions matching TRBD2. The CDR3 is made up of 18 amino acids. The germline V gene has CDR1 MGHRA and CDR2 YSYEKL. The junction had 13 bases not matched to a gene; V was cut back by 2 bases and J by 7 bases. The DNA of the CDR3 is TGCGCCAGCAGCCAATTTAGCGGGAGGGCGTCTAGGGGGAATGAGCAGTTCTTC. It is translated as CASSQFSGRASRGNEQFF.

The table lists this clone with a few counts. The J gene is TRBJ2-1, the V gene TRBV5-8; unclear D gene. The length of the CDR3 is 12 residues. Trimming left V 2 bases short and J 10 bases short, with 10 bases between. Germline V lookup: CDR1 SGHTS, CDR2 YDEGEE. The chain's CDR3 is CASSLLPREQFF. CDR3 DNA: TGTGCCAGCAGCTTACTCCCTCGGGAGCAGTTCTTC.

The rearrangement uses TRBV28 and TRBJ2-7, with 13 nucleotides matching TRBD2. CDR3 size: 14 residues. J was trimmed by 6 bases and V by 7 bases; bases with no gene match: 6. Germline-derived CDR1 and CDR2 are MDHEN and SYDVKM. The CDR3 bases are TGTGCCAGCAACGGACTAGCGGGAGTCTCCGAGCAGTACTTC. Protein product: CASNGLAGVSEQYF.

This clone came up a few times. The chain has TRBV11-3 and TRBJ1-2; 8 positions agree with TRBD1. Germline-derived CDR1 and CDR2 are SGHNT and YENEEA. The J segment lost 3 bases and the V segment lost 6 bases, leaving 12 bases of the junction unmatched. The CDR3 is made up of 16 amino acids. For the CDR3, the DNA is TGTGCCAGCAGTTCTACTCCGGACAGGGTTTACTATGGCTACACCTTC. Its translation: CASSSTPDRVYYGYTF.

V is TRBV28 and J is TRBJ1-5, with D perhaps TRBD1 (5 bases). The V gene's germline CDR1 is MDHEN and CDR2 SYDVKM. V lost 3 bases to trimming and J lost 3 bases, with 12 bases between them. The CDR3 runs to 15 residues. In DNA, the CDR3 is TGTGCCAGCAGTTTGAAGGTAGGGGTCAATCAGCCCCAGCATTTT. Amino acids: CASSLKVGVNQPQHF.

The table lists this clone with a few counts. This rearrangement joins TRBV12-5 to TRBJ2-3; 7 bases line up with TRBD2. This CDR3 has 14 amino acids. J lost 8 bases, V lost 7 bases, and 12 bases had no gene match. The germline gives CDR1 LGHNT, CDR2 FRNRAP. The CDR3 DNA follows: TGTGCTAGTGCCCTGCTAGCGGCGGAGGGTACGCAGTATTTT. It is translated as CASALLAAEGTQYF.

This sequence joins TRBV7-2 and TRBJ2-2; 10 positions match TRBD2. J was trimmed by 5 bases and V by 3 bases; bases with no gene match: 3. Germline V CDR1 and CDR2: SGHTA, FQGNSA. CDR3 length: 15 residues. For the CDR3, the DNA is TGTGCCAGCAGCTTTAAACTAGCGGGAACCGGGGAGCTGTTTTTT. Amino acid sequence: CASSFKLAGTGELFF.

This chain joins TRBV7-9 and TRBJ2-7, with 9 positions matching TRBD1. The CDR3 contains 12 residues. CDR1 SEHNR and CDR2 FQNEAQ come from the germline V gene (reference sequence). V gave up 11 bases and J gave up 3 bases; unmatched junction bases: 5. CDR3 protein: CAAGTGFYEQYF. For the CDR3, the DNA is TGTGCCGCCGGGACAGGGTTCTACGAGCAGTACTTC.

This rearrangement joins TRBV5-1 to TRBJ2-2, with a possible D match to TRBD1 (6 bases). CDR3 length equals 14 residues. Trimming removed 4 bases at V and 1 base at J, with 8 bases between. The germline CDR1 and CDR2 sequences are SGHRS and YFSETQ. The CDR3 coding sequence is TGCGCCAGCAGCCAACAGGGGAACACCGGGGAGCTGTTTTTT. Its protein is CASSQQGNTGELFF.

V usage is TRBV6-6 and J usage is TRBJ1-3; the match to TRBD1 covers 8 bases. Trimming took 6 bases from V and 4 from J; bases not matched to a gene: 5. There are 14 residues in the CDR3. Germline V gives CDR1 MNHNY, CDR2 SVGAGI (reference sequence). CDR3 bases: TGTGCCAGCAGCGGGACAGGCAGCGGAAACACCATATATTTT. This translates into CASSGTGSGNTIYF.